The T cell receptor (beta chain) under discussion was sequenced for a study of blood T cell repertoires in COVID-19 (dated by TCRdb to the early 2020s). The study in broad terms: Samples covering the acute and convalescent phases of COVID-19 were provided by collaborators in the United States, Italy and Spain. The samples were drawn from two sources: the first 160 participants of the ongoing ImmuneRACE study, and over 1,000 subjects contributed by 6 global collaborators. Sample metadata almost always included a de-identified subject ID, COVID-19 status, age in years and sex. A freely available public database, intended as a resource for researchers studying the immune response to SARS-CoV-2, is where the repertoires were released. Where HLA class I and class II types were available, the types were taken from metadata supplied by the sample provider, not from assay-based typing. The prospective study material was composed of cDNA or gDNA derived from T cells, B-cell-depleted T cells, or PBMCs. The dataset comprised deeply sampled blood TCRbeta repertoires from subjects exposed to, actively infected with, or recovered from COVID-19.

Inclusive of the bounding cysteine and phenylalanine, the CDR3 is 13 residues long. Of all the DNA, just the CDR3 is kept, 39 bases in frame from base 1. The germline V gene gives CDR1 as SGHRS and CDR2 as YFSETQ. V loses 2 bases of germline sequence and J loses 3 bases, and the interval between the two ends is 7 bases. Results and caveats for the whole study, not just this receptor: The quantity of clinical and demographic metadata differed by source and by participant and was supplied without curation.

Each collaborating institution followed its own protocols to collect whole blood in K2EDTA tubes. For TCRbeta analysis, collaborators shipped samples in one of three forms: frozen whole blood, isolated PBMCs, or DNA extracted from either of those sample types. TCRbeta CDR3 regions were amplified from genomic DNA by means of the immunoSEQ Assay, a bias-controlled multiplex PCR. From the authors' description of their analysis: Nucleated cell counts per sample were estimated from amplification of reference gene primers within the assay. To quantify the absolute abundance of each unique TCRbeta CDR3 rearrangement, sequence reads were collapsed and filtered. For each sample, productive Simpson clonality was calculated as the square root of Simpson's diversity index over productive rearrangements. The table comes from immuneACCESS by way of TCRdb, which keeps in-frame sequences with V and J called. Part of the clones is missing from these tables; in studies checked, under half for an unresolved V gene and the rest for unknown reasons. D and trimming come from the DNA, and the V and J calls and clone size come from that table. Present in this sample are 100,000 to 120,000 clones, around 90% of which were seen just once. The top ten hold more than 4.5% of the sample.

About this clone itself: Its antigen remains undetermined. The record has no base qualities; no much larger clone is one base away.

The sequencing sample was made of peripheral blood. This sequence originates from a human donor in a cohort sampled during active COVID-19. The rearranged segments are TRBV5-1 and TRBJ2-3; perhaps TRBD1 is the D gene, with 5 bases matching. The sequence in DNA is TGCGCCAGCAGCTTAAAGGGGACAGATACGCAGTATTTT. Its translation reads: CASSLKGTDTQYF.